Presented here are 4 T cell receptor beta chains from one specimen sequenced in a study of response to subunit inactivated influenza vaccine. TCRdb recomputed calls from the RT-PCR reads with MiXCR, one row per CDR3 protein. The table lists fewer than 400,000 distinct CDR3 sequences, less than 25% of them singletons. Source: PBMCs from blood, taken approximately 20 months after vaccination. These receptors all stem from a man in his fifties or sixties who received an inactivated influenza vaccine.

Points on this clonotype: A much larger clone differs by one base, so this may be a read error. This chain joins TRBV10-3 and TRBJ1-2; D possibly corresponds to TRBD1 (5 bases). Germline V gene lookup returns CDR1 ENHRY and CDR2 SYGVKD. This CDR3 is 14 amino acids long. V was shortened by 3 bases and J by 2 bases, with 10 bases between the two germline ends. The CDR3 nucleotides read TGTGCCATCAGTGAACAGGAGGTCAACTATGGCTACACCTTC. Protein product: CAISEQEVNYGYTF.

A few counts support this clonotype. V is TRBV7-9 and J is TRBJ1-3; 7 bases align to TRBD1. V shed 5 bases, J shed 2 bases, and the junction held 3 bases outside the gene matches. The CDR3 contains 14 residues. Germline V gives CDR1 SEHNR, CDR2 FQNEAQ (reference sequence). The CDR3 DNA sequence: TGTGCCAGCAGCCAGGGACAGCCTGGAAACACCATATATTTT. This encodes CASSQGQPGNTIYF.

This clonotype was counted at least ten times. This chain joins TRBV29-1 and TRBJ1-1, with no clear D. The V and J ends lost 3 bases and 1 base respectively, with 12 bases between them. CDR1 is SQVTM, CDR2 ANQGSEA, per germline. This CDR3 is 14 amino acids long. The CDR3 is CSVDSPMRNTEAFF. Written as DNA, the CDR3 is TGCAGCGTTGACAGCCCGATGAGGAACACTGAAGCTTTCTTT.

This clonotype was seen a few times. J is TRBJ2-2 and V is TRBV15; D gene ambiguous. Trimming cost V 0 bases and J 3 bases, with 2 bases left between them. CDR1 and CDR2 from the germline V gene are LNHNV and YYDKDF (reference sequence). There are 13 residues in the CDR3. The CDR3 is CATSRDYTGELFF. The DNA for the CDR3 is TGTGCCACCAGCAGAGATTACACCGGGGAGCTGTTTTTT.